This T cell receptor beta chain comes out of a study of blood T cells in healthy people across ages. General observations from the study: Roughly linear age-related decline in beta diversity appeared, significant by age approximately 43. The percentage of naive T cells correlated strongly with TCR beta diversity. Leaving the PBMCs unsorted stopped any conclusive comparison of naive versus antigen-experienced cells.

The second PCR ran roughly 7 to 12 cycles with a sample-barcoded 5' primer and J-beta primers. TCRdb re-derived calls from the 5' RACE reads in MiXCR, one entry per CDR3 protein. Here the sample spans some 1,500,000 distinct CDR3 sequences, 40% to 45% being singletons. As regards this clonotype: The antigen remains unidentified.

In germline, CDR1 is SGDLS, CDR2 YYNGEE. The junction had 7 bases not matched to a gene; V was cut back by 0 bases and J by 8 bases. The CDR3 is 15 amino acids. The sequence came from a woman under 30 in good health. The chain joins TRBV9 to TRBJ2-1; 8 nucleotides align to TRBD2. Material: blood. The CDR3 loop reads CASSVDGRASDEQFF. In DNA form, the CDR3 reads TGTGCCAGCAGCGTAGACGGGAGGGCCTCCGATGAGCAGTTCTTC.